These 21 T cell receptor beta chains came from one sample sequenced in a study of blood T cell repertoires in COVID-19. Clones were read by immunoSEQ multiplex PCR, and TCRdb kept only the in-frame ones, dropping some. The sample records about half a million clones, about 91% being singletons. Input material: peripheral blood. All receptors derive from a man between 18 and 35 years old with COVID-19, enrolled during active disease.

This clone was seen a single time. The V and J genes are TRBV19 and TRBJ2-5; 8 bases align to TRBD1. The CDR3 contains 13 residues. Germline V gene data show CDR1 as LNHDA and CDR2 as SQIVND (reference sequence). Unmatched junction bases numbered 5, after V lost 6 bases and J lost 5 bases. The CDR3 protein is CASSPGGPETQYF. The DNA for the CDR3 is TGTGCCAGTAGCCCAGGGGGCCCGGAGACCCAGTACTTC.

The chain carries TRBV7-9 and TRBJ2-2, with no clear D. This CDR3 is built from 12 residues. Germline V gene lookup returns CDR1 SEHNR and CDR2 FQNEAQ (reference sequence). Trimming took 6 bases from V and 4 from J, leaving 6 bases between them. This CDR3 is CASSLFTGELFF. In nucleotides, the CDR3 is TGTGCCAGCAGTCTTTTCACCGGGGAGCTGTTTTTT.

A single count supports this clone. The chain employs TRBV4-2 and TRBJ2-3, with 10 bases that match TRBD1. This CDR3 comprises 18 residues. V gave up 3 bases and J gave up 1 base; unmatched junction bases: 10. The germline gives CDR1 LGHNA, CDR2 YNFKEQ. CDR3 region: CASSQVRQGASRTDTQYF. In nucleotides, the CDR3 is TGTGCCAGCAGCCAGGTGAGACAGGGGGCCTCCCGCACAGATACGCAGTATTTT.

This clone was seen only once. The chain is built from TRBV4-1 and TRBJ1-5, with 7 nucleotides matching TRBD1. Trimming at V came to 0 bases and at J to 5 bases, leaving 7 bases not matched to a gene. Per the germline V gene, CDR1 is MGHRA and CDR2 is YSYEKL. This CDR3 region has 16 residues. CDR3 region: CASSQEVFQGDQPQHF. CDR3 coding DNA: TGCGCCAGCAGCCAAGAGGTTTTCCAGGGGGATCAGCCCCAGCATTTT.

V and J are TRBV2 and TRBJ1-1; a possible D gene is TRBD1 (5 bases). Trimming removed 8 bases at V and 1 base at J, with 17 bases between. CDR1 and CDR2 from the germline V gene are SNHLY and FYNNEI. The CDR3 totals 15 residues. DNA for the CDR3: TGTGCCAGCTTTAAGCCGGGACTCCGGAACACTGAAGCTTTCTTT. Its translation: CASFKPGLRNTEAFF. Full variable domain (remainder filled in from reference TRBV2 and TRBJ1-1): EPEVTQTPSHQVTQMGQEVILRCVPISNHLYFYWYRQILGQKVEFLVSFYNNEISEKSEIFDDQFSVERPDGSNFTLKIRSTKLEDSAMYFCASFKPGLRNTEAFFGQGTRLTVV.

This sequence joins TRBV7-9 and TRBJ1-1, with 7 bases matching TRBD1. The CDR3 has 12 amino acids. J lost 8 bases, V lost 3 bases, and 3 bases had no gene match. CDR1 is SEHNR, CDR2 FQNEAQ, per germline (reference sequence). As DNA, the CDR3 is TGTGCCAGCAGCTTCGTGGACAGGGAAGCTTTCTTT. It codes for CASSFVDREAFF.

This CDR3 is CASSLGASGGLGEQFF. CDR3 coding DNA: TGTGCCAGCAGCTTAGGGGCTAGCGGGGGGTTAGGTGAGCAGTTCTTC. The V gene is TRBV7-2, the J gene TRBJ2-1; 11 positions agree with TRBD2. The CDR3 length is 16 residues. CDR1 and CDR2 from the germline V gene are SGHTA and FQGNSA. V was pared by 1 base and J by 9 bases, with 8 bases of the junction left unmatched.

This rearrangement joins TRBV2 to TRBJ2-1, with TRBD2 identical over 9 bases. This CDR3 has 17 residues. Germline V gene data show CDR1 as SNHLY and CDR2 as FYNNEI. The trim removed 4 bases at V and 6 bases at J, leaving 13 bases unmatched. DNA for the CDR3: TGTGCCAGCAGTGCGTTCCTCGGCGGGGGGGCCATCAATGAGCAGTTCTTC. This encodes CASSAFLGGGAINEQFF. The full variable domain, with the rest looked up from reference TRBV2 and TRBJ2-1, is EPEVTQTPSHQVTQMGQEVILRCVPISNHLYFYWYRQILGQKVEFLVSFYNNEISEKSEIFDDQFSVERPDGSNFTLKIRSTKLEDSAMYFCASSAFLGGGAINEQFFGPGTRLTVL.

This clone came up once. The chain combines TRBV5-5 with TRBJ2-7; the D gene is possibly TRBD2 (6 bases). CDR3 length: 17 amino acids. V was trimmed by 0 bases and J by 3 bases, leaving 19 bases between them. Germline CDR1 SGHKS, CDR2 YYEKEE (reference sequence). The CDR3 DNA sequence: TGTGCCAGCAGCTTGGGGGTCTCAGGACTACCCTACTACGAGCAGTACTTC. Translating it yields CASSLGVSGLPYYEQYF.

The rearrangement uses TRBV3-1 (or the pseudogene TRBV3-2) and TRBJ2-1; 12 nucleotides line up with TRBD2. This CDR3 spans 16 amino acids. Germline lookup yields CDR1 LGHDT and CDR2 YNNKEL (reference sequence). V shed 4 bases and J 7 bases; nucleotides not matched to a gene: 8. CDR3 DNA: TGTGCCAGCAGCCCCCTGACTAGCGGGAGTACAAATGAGCAGTTCTTC. This sequence encodes CASSPLTSGSTNEQFF.

V and J are TRBV19 and TRBJ2-7; 12 nucleotides match TRBD2. The CDR3 covers 15 residues. V lost 2 bases and J lost 5; bases outside the gene matches: 4. Germline assignment: CDR1 LNHDA and CDR2 SQIVND (reference sequence). CDR3 in amino acids: CASSISSGGANEQYF. In DNA form, the CDR3 reads TGTGCCAGTAGTATATCTAGCGGGGGGGCCAACGAGCAGTACTTC. Complete variable domain (other parts from reference TRBV19 and TRBJ2-7): DGGITQSPKYLFRKEGQNVTLSCEQNLNHDAMYWYRQDPGQGLRLIYYSQIVNDFQKGDIAEGYSVSREKKESFPLTVTSAQKNPTAFYLCASSISSGGANEQYFGPGTRLTVT.

The V and J genes are TRBV5-1 and TRBJ2-5; D might be TRBD2 (5 bases). The CDR3 has 15 amino acids. CDR1 and CDR2 from the germline V gene are SGHRS and YFSETQ. Trimming pared 3 bases from V and 4 bases from J, leaving 16 bases between. CDR3 sequence: CASSYLGVGRETQYF. For the CDR3, the DNA is TGCGCCAGCAGCTACCTCGGGGTAGGGCGAGAGACCCAGTACTTC. Using reference TRBV5-1 and TRBJ2-5 for the parts outside the CDR3, the full variable domain is KAGVTQTPRYLIKTRGQQVTLSCSPISGHRSVSWYQQTPGQGLQFLFEYFSETQRNKGNFPGRFSGRQFSNSRSEMNVSTLELGDSALYLCASSYLGVGRETQYFGPGTRLLVL.

CDR3 protein: CASSPVTSGSPHEQYF. The CDR3 DNA sequence: TGTGCCAGCAGCCCCGTAACTAGCGGGAGTCCTCACGAGCAGTACTTC. The J gene is TRBJ2-7, the V gene TRBV4-2; 11 bases fit TRBD2. Germline V gene lookup returns CDR1 LGHNA and CDR2 YNFKEQ. CDR3 size: 16 residues. The V and J ends lost 4 bases and 5 bases, in that order; junction bases with no gene match: 10.

The chain combines TRBV4-1 with TRBJ2-1, with 11 bases fitting TRBD2. The CDR3 loop spans 14 amino acids. V lost 4 bases to trimming and J lost 5 bases; unmatched junction nucleotides: 1. Germline V lookup: CDR1 MGHRA, CDR2 YSYEKL. Here the CDR3 reads CASSLGLADNEQFF. The CDR3 coding sequence is TGCGCCAGCAGCCTGGGACTAGCGGACAATGAGCAGTTCTTC.

This CDR3 is CASRGPAPTSGRAFSYEQYF. CDR3 sequence (DNA): TGTGCCAGCCGCGGGCCCGCACCAACCAGCGGGAGGGCGTTCTCCTACGAGCAGTACTTC. The chain links TRBV2 to TRBJ2-7, with 10 nucleotides matching TRBD2. V was clipped by 8 bases and J by 0 bases; unmatched bases: 22. This CDR3 has 20 amino acids. CDR1 and CDR2 from the germline V gene are SNHLY and FYNNEI.

This chain connects TRBV7-7 to TRBJ2-1; 7 bases map to TRBD2. The CDR3 has 15 residues. V dropped 2 bases and J dropped 8; count of bases not matched to a gene: 9. CDR1 SSHAT and CDR2 FNYEAQ come from the germline V gene (reference sequence). The DNA for the CDR3 is TGTGCCAGCAGCTTACGCTCAATTGCGGGGGATGAGCAGTTCTTC. It codes for CASSLRSIAGDEQFF. The full variable domain, its missing parts supplied by reference TRBV7-7 and TRBJ2-1, is GAGVSQSPRYKVTKRGQDVTLRCDPISSHATLYWYQQALGQGPEFLTYFNYEAQPDKSGLPSDRFSAERPEGSISTLTIQRTEQRDSAMYRCASSLRSIAGDEQFFGPGTRLTVL.

The rearrangement joins TRBV9 to TRBJ2-3; TRBD2 agrees at 9 bases. V lost 4 bases, J lost 0 bases, and 6 bases stayed unmatched. Germline CDR1 reads SGDLS; CDR2 reads YYNGEE. The CDR3 is made up of 16 amino acids. The CDR3 DNA reads as TGTGCCAGCAGCCCCACCCTAGCGGGAAGCACAGATACGCAGTATTTT. Protein: CASSPTLAGSTDTQYF.

Only one count was recorded for this clone. The chain combines TRBV11-3 with TRBJ2-3; unclear D gene. The V end lost 3 bases, the J end lost 8 bases, and 12 bases lay between the germline ends. CDR1 SGHNT and CDR2 YENEEA come from the germline V gene. This CDR3 has 13 amino acids. The CDR3 DNA reads TGTGCCAGCAGCTTTCCCGCGGTGGGTACGCAGTATTTT. Its protein product is CASSFPAVGTQYF.

The chain joins TRBV4-1 to TRBJ1-2; 7 bases match TRBD1. With 4 bases clipped from V and 2 bases from J, the junction kept 7 bases outside the gene matches. The CDR3 covers 15 residues. CDR1 is MGHRA, CDR2 YSYEKL, per germline. CDR3 nucleotide sequence: TGCGCCAGCAGCCGTACAGGGGAATTAAACTATGGCTACACCTTC. It specifies CASSRTGELNYGYTF.

The rearrangement uses TRBV6-1 and TRBJ2-7; D is uncertain. CDR1 is MNHNS, CDR2 SASEGT, per germline. The V end lost 2 bases, the J end lost 3 bases, and 8 bases lay between the germline ends. The CDR3 consists of 13 residues. DNA for the CDR3: TGTGCCAGCAGTGAAAATCCCTTCTACGAGCAGTACTTC. Amino acid sequence: CASSENPFYEQYF.

The chain couples TRBV5-6 to TRBJ1-2, with TRBD1 matching 7 bases. The V gene's germline CDR1 is SGHDT and CDR2 YYEEEE. V lost 4 bases and J lost 5; bases outside the gene matches: 14. CDR3 length: 16 amino acids. CDR3 sequence reads: CASSLGQDPGHYGYTF. The CDR3 bases are TGTGCCAGCAGCCTCGGACAGGACCCGGGGCATTATGGCTACACCTTC. Based on the CDR3 plus reference TRBV5-6 and TRBJ1-2, the full variable domain is DAGVTQSPTHLIKTRGQQVTLRCSPKSGHDTVSWYQQALGQGPQFIFQYYEEEERQRGNFPDRFSGHQFPNYSSELNVNALLLGDSALYLCASSLGQDPGHYGYTFGSGTRLTVV.